This passage covers 14 T cell receptor beta chains from one sample sequenced in a study of shared clonotypes between healthy human individuals. Produced via immunoSEQ multiplex PCR; TCRdb's table is partial and in-frame only. The table has some 1,100,000 clones, around three quarters seen once. The sample taken for sequencing was memory CD4+ T cells from PBMCs. Sample subset: CD45RA-negative fraction. The source is a man between 18 and 29 years old in good health. Some clones in this sample may be carry-over from other donors' samples.

Only a few counts were recorded for this clone. V is TRBV6-6 and J is TRBJ2-4; no firm D call. The V and J ends lost 6 bases and 0 bases respectively, with 9 bases between them. There are 14 residues in the CDR3. Looked up from germline, CDR1 is MNHNY and CDR2 is SVGAGI (reference sequence). CDR3 sequence (DNA): TGTGCCAGCAGCGGCTCCTTAGCCAAAAACATTCAGTACTTC. As protein: CASSGSLAKNIQYF.

The chain uses TRBV6-1 and TRBJ1-5; D is ambiguous. V lost 1 base to trimming and J lost 7 bases, with 14 bases between them. CDR1 and CDR2 from the germline V gene are MNHNS and SASEGT. The CDR3 runs 15 residues. The CDR3, as DNA: TGTGCCAGCAGTGAAGTCTCCACACTAGGCCAGCCCCAGCATTTT. Protein product: CASSEVSTLGQPQHF.

The gene calls are TRBV19 and TRBJ1-5; D may be TRBD1 (5 bases). Germline V CDR1 and CDR2: LNHDA, SQIVND (reference sequence). The CDR3 sequence is 15 residues long. Trimming shortened V by 7 bases and J by 7 bases, and 20 bases separated the two germline ends. The CDR3 region has the DNA TGTGCCAGTACCGCCCTTTACAGGTCTCGGCAGCCCCAGCATTTT. This gives the protein CASTALYRSRQPQHF.

The chain employs TRBV5-5 and TRBJ2-7; TRBD1 might be the D (7 bases). The V and J ends lost 3 bases and 4 bases respectively, with 17 bases between them. This CDR3 contains 15 residues. Germline V CDR1 and CDR2: SGHKS, YYEKEE (reference sequence). Here the CDR3 reads CASSSGVDRSYEQYF. The CDR3 DNA is TGTGCCAGCAGCTCGGGGGTGGACAGGAGTTACGAGCAGTACTTC.

The chain combines TRBV5-4 with TRBJ1-2; perhaps TRBD1 as D (5 bases). There are 14 residues in the CDR3. Germline CDR1 reads SGHNT; CDR2 reads YYREEE (reference sequence). The V gene lost 0 bases and the J gene lost 8 bases, with 14 bases spanning the gap. The CDR3 spells CASSLDVQGWGYTF. CDR3 coding DNA: TGTGCCAGCAGCTTGGACGTCCAGGGATGGGGCTACACCTTC.

The genes are TRBV6-6 and TRBJ2-1; 8 positions match TRBD1. V lost 7 bases, J lost 0 bases, and 5 bases stayed unmatched. CDR3 size: 15 residues. Germline CDR1 MNHNY, CDR2 SVGAGI (reference sequence). The CDR3 protein is CASTVDRASYNEQFF. Here the CDR3 DNA reads TGTGCCAGCACCGTGGACAGGGCCTCCTACAATGAGCAGTTCTTC.

The V call is TRBV30, the J call TRBJ1-2; 12 bases are a match to TRBD1. This CDR3 spans 15 amino acids. From germline, CDR1 is GTSNPN and CDR2 SVGIG (reference sequence). The V segment lost 5 bases and the J segment 8 bases; nucleotides outside the gene matches: 12. CDR3 nucleotide sequence: TGTGCCTGGTGCCTCCCGGGACAGGGGGCGCGAGGCTACACCTTC. Encoded protein: CAWCLPGQGARGYTF.

This clone appeared a few times. V and J are TRBV6-5 and TRBJ1-5; 10 nucleotides match TRBD1. CDR3 size: 15 residues. Looked up from germline, CDR1 is MNHEY and CDR2 is SVGAGI. J gave up 7 bases and V 6 bases, and 9 bases lay outside the gene matches. This CDR3 reads CASSPDRGVRQPQHF. The CDR3 region has the DNA TGTGCCAGCAGCCCGGACAGGGGGGTAAGGCAGCCCCAGCATTTT.

This chain links TRBV29-1 with TRBJ2-5, with 7 bases lining up with TRBD1. This CDR3 comprises 14 residues. From germline, CDR1 is SQVTM and CDR2 ANQGSEA. The J segment lost 5 bases and the V segment lost 7 bases, leaving 13 bases of the junction unmatched. CDR3 nucleotides: TGCAGCGCCCAGGGGACAGAGACGGGGGAGACCCAGTACTTC. Protein product: CSAQGTETGETQYF.

The CDR3 nucleotides are TGCGCCAGCAGCCAAGATCCCCAGGGACGGAACACTGAAGCTTTCTTT. This encodes CASSQDPQGRNTEAFF. The chain combines TRBV4-1 with TRBJ1-1, with D perhaps TRBD1 (5 bases). The V gene lost 0 bases and the J gene lost 1 base, with 12 bases spanning the gap. There are 16 residues in the CDR3. The germline V gene has CDR1 MGHRA and CDR2 YSYEKL.

The genes are TRBV29-1 and TRBJ1-2; D perhaps matches TRBD1 (6 bases). This CDR3 has 12 amino acids. Germline V gene data show CDR1 as SQVTM and CDR2 as ANQGSEA. V lost 6 bases and J 5 bases, leaving 13 bases between the germline ends. The CDR3 sequence: CSVLITGYGYTF. CDR3 sequence (DNA): TGCAGCGTCCTTATTACAGGGTATGGCTACACCTTC.

The V gene is TRBV6-1, the J gene TRBJ2-1, with a possible D match to TRBD1 (5 bases). Per the germline V gene, CDR1 is MNHNS and CDR2 is SASEGT. The V and J ends lost 4 bases and 2 bases respectively, with 15 bases between them. The CDR3 runs 16 residues. Here the CDR3 reads CASSVLGVVTYNEQFF. The CDR3, as DNA: TGTGCCAGCAGTGTGTTAGGGGTCGTCACCTACAATGAGCAGTTCTTC.

The chain is built from TRBV7-7 and TRBJ2-5; possibly TRBD1 for D (6 bases). Trimming cost V 5 bases and J 5 bases, with 18 bases left between them. The germline gives CDR1 SSHAT, CDR2 FNYEAQ (reference sequence). This CDR3 contains 15 residues. CDR3 nucleotide sequence: TGTGCCAGCAGCCCAGAGGGGGTGTTGTGGGAGACCCAGTACTTC. It translates to CASSPEGVLWETQYF.

CDR3 region: CASSSRRRNEKLFF. The CDR3 nucleotides read TGTGCCAGCAGTTCCCGACGGCGGAATGAAAAACTGTTTTTT. This chain connects TRBV28 to TRBJ1-4; D remains ambiguous. Germline lookup yields CDR1 MDHEN and CDR2 SYDVKM. CDR3 size: 14 residues. The germline V and J ends were trimmed by 4 bases and 5 bases, with 11 bases remaining between them.